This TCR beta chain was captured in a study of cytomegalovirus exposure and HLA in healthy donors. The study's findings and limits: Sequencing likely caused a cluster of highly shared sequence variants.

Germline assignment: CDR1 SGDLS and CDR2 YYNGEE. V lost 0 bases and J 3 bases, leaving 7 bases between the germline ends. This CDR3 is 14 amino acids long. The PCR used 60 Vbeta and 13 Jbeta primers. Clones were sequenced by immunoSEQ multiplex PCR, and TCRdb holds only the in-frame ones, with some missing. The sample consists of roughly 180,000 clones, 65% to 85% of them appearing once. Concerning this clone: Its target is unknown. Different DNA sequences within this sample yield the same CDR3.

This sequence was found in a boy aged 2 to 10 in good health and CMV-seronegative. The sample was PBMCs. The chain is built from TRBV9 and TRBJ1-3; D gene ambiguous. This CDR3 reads CASSVGGGGNTIYF. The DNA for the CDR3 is TGTGCCAGCAGCGTAGGGGGAGGTGGAAACACCATATATTTT.